This T cell receptor (beta chain) originates from a study of Ad26.COV2.S vaccination and SARS-CoV-2 variants. Study findings and constraints: A substantial breadth of spike-specific CD8+ and CD4+ T cell responses after vaccination has been reported. Whether participants received vaccine or placebo, their non-spike TCR breadth was similar. Spike-specific TCR breadth was greater in vaccine than placebo recipients. Researchers cautioned that TCR breadth and depth analyses may have underestimated total T cell responses.

A note on this clone: The antigen is undetermined.

Generated by immunoSEQ multiplex PCR, the TCRdb table keeps only in-frame clones and is missing some. The profile shows some 350,000 clones, around 92% of them singletons. The CDR3 has 14 residues. Deletions cut 6 bases from V and 8 bases from J, with 16 bases between. Germline CDR1 SNHLY, CDR2 FYNNEI. This chain connects TRBV2 to TRBJ1-4; no reliable D call. The TCR originated in a human donor who had recovered from COVID-19. The source was peripheral blood, collected after recovery from COVID-19. The CDR3 region is CASRVPSGREKLFF. DNA of the CDR3: TGTGCCAGCAGGGTACCGTCTGGCCGCGAAAAACTGTTTTTT.